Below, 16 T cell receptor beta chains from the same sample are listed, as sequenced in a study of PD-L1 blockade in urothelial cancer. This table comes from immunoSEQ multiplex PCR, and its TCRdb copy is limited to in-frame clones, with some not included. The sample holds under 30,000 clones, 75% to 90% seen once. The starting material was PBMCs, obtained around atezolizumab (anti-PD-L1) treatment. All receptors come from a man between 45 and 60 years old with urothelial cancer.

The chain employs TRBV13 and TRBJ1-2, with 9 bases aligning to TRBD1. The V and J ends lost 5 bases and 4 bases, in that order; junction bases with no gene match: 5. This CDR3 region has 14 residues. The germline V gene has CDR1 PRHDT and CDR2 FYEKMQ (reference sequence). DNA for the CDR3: TGTGCCAGCAGCCCAACGGACAGGGGCTATGGCTACACCTTC. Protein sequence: CASSPTDRGYGYTF.

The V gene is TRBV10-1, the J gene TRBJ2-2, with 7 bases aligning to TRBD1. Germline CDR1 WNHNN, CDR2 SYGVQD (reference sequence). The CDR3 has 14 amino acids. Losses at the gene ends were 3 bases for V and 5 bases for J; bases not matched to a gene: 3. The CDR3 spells CASSDGTETGELFF. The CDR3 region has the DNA TGCGCCAGCAGTGACGGGACAGAAACCGGGGAGCTGTTTTTT.

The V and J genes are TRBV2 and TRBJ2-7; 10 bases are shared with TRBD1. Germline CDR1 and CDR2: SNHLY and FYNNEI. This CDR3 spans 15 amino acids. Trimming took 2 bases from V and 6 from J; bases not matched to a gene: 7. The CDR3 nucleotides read TGTGCCAGCAGTGAAATAGGACAGGGGGTGACCGAGCAGTACGTC. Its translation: CASSEIGQGVTEQYV.

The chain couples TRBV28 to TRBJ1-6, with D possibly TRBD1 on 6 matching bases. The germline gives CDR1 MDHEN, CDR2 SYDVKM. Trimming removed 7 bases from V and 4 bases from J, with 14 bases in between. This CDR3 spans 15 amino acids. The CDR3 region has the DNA TGTGCCAGCAACTCTGTCACAGGGTATAATTCACCCCTCCACTTT. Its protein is CASNSVTGYNSPLHF.

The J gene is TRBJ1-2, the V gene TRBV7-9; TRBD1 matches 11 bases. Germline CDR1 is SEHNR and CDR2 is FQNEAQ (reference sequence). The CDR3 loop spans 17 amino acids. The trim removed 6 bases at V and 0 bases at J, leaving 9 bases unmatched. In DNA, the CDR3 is TGTGCCAGCAGGGCCACCCGGACAGGGGGCGCTAACTATGGCTACACCTTC. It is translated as CASRATRTGGANYGYTF.

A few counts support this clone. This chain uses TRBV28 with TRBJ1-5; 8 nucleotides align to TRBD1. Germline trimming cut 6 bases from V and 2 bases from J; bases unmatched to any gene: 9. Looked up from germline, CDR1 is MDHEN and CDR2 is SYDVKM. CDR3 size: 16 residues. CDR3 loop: CASSSNRGGGNQPQHF. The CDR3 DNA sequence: TGTGCCAGCAGCTCAAACAGGGGGGGCGGCAATCAGCCCCAGCATTTT.

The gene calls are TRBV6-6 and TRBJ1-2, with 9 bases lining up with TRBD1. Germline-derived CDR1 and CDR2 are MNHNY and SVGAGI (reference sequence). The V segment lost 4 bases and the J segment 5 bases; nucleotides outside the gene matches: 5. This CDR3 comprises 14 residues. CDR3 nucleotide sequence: TGTGCCAGCAGTTCCCCCGGGACAGGGTATGGCTACACCTTC. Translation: CASSSPGTGYGYTF.

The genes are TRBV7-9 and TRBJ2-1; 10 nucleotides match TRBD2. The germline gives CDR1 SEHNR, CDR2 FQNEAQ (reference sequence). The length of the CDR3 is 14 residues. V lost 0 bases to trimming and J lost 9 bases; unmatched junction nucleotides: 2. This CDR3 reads CASSLALAGAEQFF. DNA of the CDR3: TGTGCCAGCAGCTTAGCGCTAGCGGGAGCTGAGCAGTTCTTC.

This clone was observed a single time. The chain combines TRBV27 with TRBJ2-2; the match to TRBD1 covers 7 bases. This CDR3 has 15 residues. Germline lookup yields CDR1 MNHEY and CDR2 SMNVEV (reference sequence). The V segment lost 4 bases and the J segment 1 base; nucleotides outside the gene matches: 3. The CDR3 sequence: CASSSGQLNTGELFF. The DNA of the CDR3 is TGTGCCAGCAGTTCGGGACAGCTGAACACCGGGGAGCTGTTTTTT.

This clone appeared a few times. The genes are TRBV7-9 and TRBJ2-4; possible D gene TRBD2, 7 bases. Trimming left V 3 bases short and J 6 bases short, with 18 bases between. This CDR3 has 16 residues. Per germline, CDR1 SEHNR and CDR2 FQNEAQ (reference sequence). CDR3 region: CASSFRTGGQVNIQYF. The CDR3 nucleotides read TGTGCCAGCAGCTTCAGAACCGGGGGGCAGGTAAACATTCAGTACTTC.

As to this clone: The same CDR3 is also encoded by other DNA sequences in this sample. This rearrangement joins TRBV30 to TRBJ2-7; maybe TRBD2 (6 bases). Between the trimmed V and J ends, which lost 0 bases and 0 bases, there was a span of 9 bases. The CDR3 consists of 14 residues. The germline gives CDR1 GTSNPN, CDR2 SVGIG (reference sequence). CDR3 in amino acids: CAWSVGGVSYEQYF. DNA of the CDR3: TGTGCCTGGAGTGTAGGCGGGGTCTCCTACGAGCAGTACTTC.

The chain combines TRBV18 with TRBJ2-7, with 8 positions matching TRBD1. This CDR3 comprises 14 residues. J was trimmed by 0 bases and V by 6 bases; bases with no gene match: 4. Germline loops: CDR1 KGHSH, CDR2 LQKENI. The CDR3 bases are TGTGCCAGCTCCATACAGGGGGACTCCTACGAGCAGTACGTC. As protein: CASSIQGDSYEQYV.

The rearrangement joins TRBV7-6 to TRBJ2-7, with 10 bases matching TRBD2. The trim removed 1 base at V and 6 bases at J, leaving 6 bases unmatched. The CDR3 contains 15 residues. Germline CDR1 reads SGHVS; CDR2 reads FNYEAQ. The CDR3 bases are TGTGCCAGCAGCTTAGTAGGGGCTAGCGGGAGCGAGCAGTACTTC. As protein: CASSLVGASGSEQYF.

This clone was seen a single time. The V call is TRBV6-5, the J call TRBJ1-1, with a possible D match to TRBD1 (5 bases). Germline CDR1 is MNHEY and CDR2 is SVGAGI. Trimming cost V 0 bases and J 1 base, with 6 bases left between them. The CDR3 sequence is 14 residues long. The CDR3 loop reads CASSYSQANTEAFF. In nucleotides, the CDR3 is TGTGCCAGCAGTTACTCACAGGCGAACACTGAAGCTTTCTTT.

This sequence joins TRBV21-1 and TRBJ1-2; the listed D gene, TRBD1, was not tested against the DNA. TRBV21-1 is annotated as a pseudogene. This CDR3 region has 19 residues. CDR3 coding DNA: TGTGCCAGCAGGGAAATGGCGGGGTGCGCCAGGGGGCGCCCAGATGGCTACACCTTC. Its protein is CASREMAGCARGRPDGYTF.

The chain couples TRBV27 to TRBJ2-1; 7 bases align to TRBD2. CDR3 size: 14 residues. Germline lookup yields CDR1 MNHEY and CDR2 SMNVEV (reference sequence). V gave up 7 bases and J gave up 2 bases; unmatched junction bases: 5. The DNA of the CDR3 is TGTGCCAGCAATTCGGGGGGTGCCTACAATGAGCAGTTCTTC. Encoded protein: CASNSGGAYNEQFF.